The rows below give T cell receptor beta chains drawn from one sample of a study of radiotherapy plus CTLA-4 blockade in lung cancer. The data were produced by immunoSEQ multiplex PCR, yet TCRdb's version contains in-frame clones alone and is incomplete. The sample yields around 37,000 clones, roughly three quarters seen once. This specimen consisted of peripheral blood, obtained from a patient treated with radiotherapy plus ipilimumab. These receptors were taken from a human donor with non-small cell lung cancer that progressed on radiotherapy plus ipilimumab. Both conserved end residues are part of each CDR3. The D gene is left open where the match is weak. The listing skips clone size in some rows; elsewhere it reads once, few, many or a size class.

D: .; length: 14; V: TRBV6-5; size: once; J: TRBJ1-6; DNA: TGTGCCAGCAGTTCTACAGGGCAGAATTCACCCCTCCACTTT; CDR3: CASSSTGQNSPLHF
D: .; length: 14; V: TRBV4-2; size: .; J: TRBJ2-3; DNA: TGTGCCAGCAGCCAAGGGGTGACCACAGATACGCAGTATTTT; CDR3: CASSQGVTTDTQYF
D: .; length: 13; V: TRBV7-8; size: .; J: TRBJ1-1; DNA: TGTGCCAGCAGCCACCTAAAGAACACTGAAGCTTTCTTT; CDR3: CASSHLKNTEAFF
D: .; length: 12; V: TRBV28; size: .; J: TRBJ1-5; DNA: TGTGCCAGCGGCAGACTCAATCAGCCCCAGCATTTT; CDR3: CASGRLNQPQHF
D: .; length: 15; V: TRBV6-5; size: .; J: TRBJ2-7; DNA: TGTGCCAGCAGCCCTCCCGGGAACGCGGCCTACGAGCAGTACTTC; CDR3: CASSPPGNAAYEQYF
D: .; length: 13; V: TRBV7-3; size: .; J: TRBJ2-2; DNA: TGTGCCAGCAGCTCCTCGAACACCGGGGAGCTGTTTTTT; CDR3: CASSSSNTGELFF
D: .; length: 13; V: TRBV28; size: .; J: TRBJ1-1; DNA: TGTGCCAGCAGTTTTTCCGCGGGCACTGAAGCTTTCTTT; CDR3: CASSFSAGTEAFF
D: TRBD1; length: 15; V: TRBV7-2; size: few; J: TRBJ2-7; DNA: TGTGCCAGCAGCGACCCCGGGACAGGGAGCTACGAGCAGTACTTC; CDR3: CASSDPGTGSYEQYF
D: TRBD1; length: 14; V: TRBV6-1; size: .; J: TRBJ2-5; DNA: TGTGCCAGCAGCGGACAGGTGAGGAGAGAGACCCAGTACTTC; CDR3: CASSGQVRRETQYF
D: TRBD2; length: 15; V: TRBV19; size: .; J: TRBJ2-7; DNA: TGTGCCAGTAGTATAGCGGGAGGGACTAGCTCCGAGCAGTACTTC; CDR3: CASSIAGGTSSEQYF
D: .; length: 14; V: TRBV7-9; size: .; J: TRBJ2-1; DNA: TGTGCCAGCAGCTTAAAGGACAGCTACAATGAGCAGTTCTTC; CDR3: CASSLKDSYNEQFF
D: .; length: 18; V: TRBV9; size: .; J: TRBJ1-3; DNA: TGTGCCAGCAGCGTAGCTATTCCGGGGGGGAGCTCTGGAAACACCATATATTTT; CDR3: CASSVAIPGGSSGNTIYF
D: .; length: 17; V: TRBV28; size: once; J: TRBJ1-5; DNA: TGTGCCAGCAGTTCCCTAACCGGGACATCCAGCAATCAGCCCCAGCATTTT; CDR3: CASSSLTGTSSNQPQHF
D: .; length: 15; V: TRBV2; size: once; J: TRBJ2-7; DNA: TGTGCCACCATAGTTTCAGGGAAAATGGAACTCATGCAGTACTTC; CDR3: CATIVSGKMELMQYF
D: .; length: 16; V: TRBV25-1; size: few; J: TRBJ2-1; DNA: TGTGCCAGCAGTGAATCCGGGACCCGCTCCTACAATGAGCAGTTCTTC; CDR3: CASSESGTRSYNEQFF
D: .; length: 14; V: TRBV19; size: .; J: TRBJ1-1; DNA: TGTGCCAGTACTCGAGGGGGGCTAGGCACTGAAGCTTTCTTT; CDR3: CASTRGGLGTEAFF